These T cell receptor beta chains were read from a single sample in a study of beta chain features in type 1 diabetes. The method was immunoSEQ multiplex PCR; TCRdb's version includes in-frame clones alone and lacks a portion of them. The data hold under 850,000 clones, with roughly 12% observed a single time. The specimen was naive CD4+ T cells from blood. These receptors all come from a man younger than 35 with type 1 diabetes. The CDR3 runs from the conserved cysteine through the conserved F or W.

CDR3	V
CASSVNRGRYEQYF	TRBV6-1
CASSVGQGFHGYTF	TRBV5-1
CASSQDLAATYNEQFF	TRBV14
CASSIEGTDNSYEQYF	TRBV19
CASSLETVVNEQYF	TRBV7-3
CASSPGLYTGELFF	TRBV7-9
CSGEDAGAERGANVLTF	TRBV29-1
CASKPGRGNTEAFF	TRBV7-2
CASSAQGTPNTGELFF	TRBV4-2
CASSSTYTSGDYNEQFF	TRBV7-9
CASTLGTGITGELFF	TRBV6-1
CASSRGGEETQYF	TRBV7-2
CASSFARTGGYEQFF	TRBV7-9
CASRPGTGIYEQYF	TRBV6-6
CASSYSTGHEQYF	TRBV6-6
CASSSLAGTEAFF	TRBV6-5
CAWSTRQEAFF	TRBV30
CASSQDLLAGGTDTQYF	TRBV7-2
CASTTGQSNSPLHF	TRBV5-1
CASTGGTGALQETQYF	TRBV5-1
CASSVSPASGVTDTQYF	TRBV7-9
CAISTEAAEAFF	TRBV10-3
CASSSRGNPTDTQYF	TRBV7-6
CASRLRTGGGYTF	TRBV27
CASSRTGGHNQPQHF	TRBV7-2
CASTAGTEGYGYTF	TRBV9
CAWGAGPYNEQFF	TRBV30
CATTNPSRETQYF	TRBV7-8
CASSSGPGEKLFF	TRBV13
CASRTRQNTEAFF	TRBV6-1
CASSLVAGYGYTF	TRBV5-4
CASSGGLQETQYF	TRBV5-4
CAWSVQGAGTDTQYF	TRBV30
CASSLLSTGTSYEQYF	TRBV4-1
CASSTGLDTQYF	TRBV7-9
CASSLGTGTEPQHF	TRBV5-1
CAISERSQDGTEAFF	TRBV10-3
CASTLREGAYEQYF	TRBV7-8
CASSQFHRGPSEQFF	TRBV14
CASSYLRGSGELFF	TRBV6-6
CASSFDTGTATSNEQFF	TRBV14
CSVGTPPRQGSTGELFF	TRBV29-1
CASSLEQGRIQETQYF	TRBV5-1
CASKWNQGDEQYF	TRBV19
CASSIKRGGLTDTQYF	TRBV27
CASSFGTGHTEPYNEQFF	TRBV27
CASSLVGSDTEAFF	TRBV5-1
CASSSGGSGANVLTF	TRBV5-4
CSVGRGLGNTIYF	TRBV29-1
CAWARTGPETQYF	TRBV30
CASSLWTGVLGLDTQYF	TRBV14